This T cell receptor beta chain was sequenced during a study of blood T cell repertoires in COVID-19. Study background: T cells, B-cell-depleted T cells, or PBMCs supplied cDNA or gDNA.

CDR1 MNHEY and CDR2 SVGAGI come from the germline V gene. The CDR3 covers 14 residues. Trimming cost V 6 bases and J 7 bases, with 18 bases left between them. Libraries were prepared by immunoSEQ multiplex PCR; TCRdb keeps only in-frame clonotypes and omits some of them. The table records roughly 140,000 clones, about nine tenths of them present only once. The chain recombines TRBV6-5 with TRBJ1-2, with a weak D call TRBD1 (6 bases). The sequenced sample was peripheral blood. This sequence was found in a human donor in a cohort sampled during active COVID-19. The CDR3 protein is CASRIREQGVGYTF. The CDR3 nucleotides read TGTGCCAGCAGGATTCGGGAACAGGGAGTTGGCTACACCTTC.